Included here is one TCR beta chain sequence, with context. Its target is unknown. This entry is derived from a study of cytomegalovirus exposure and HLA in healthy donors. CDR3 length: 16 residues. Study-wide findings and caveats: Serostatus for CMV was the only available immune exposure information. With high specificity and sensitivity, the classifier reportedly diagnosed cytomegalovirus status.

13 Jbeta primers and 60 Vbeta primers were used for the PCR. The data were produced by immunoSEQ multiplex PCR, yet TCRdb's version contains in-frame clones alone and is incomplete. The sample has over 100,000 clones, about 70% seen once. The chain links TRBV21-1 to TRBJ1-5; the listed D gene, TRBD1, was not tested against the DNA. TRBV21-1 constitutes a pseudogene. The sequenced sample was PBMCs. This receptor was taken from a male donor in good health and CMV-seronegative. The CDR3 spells CASSKALRVQNQPQHF. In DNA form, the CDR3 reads TGTGCCAGCAGCAAAGCGCTCAGGGTACAGAATCAGCCCCAGCATTTT.